A selection of T cell receptor beta chains follows, all from one sample in a study of control samples from healthy donors and cancer patients. The assay was immunoSEQ multiplex PCR, and TCRdb's table has in-frame clones only and misses some. The sample has about 130,000 clones; about 88% are singletons. The specimen was blood. The source is a man aged 50-59 years in good health. Each CDR3 is given with its conserved first and last residue. Fields, in order: CDR3 protein, CDR3 DNA, D gene, V gene, clone size, J gene. The D gene is left open where the match is weak. Size values are once, few and many counts, or a class for expanded clones, and some rows have none.

CASSVVDSGGVTDTQYF | TGTGCCAGCAGCGTAGTTGATAGCGGGGGGGTTACAGATACGCAGTATTTT | TRBD2 | TRBV9 | NA | TRBJ2-3
CSVVLGGGPNYGYTF | TGCAGCGTTGTTCTTGGTGGGGGGCCTAACTATGGCTACACCTTC | NA | TRBV29-1 | NA | TRBJ1-2
CASSYSSTDTQYF | TGTGCCAGCAGTTACTCTAGCACAGATACGCAGTATTTT | NA | TRBV6-2/TRBV6-3 | NA | TRBJ2-3
CASSQNSGYTQYF | TGTGCCAGCAGCCAAAATAGCGGGTATACGCAGTATTTT | TRBD2 | TRBV3-1/TRBV3-2 | NA | TRBJ2-3
CAWGAWDTGELFF | TGTGCCTGGGGGGCCTGGGACACCGGGGAGCTGTTTTTT | NA | TRBV30 | NA | TRBJ2-2
CASSLIQGFYNEQFF | TGCGCCAGCAGCTTGATACAGGGCTTCTACAATGAGCAGTTCTTC | NA | TRBV5-1 | NA | TRBJ2-1
CAISEEDRGPYNEQFF | TGTGCCATCAGTGAGGAGGACAGGGGACCTTACAATGAGCAGTTCTTC | TRBD1 | TRBV10-3 | NA | TRBJ2-1
CASSLSQRGVYNEQFF | TGCGCCAGCAGCTTGTCTCAGCGGGGGGTTTACAATGAGCAGTTCTTC | TRBD2 | TRBV5-1 | NA | TRBJ2-1
CASSSGGREYGYTF | TGTGCCAGCAGCTCAGGGGGGCGGGAGTATGGCTACACCTTC | TRBD1 | TRBV28 | NA | TRBJ1-2
CASSPGLAQTGELFF | TGCGCCAGCAGCCCTGGACTAGCGCAAACCGGGGAGCTGTTTTTT | TRBD2 | TRBV4-1 | NA | TRBJ2-2
CASSYDRDRGLSFSGNTIYF | TGTGCCAGCAGTTACGACCGCGACAGGGGGTTATCATTCTCTGGAAACACCATATATTTT | TRBD1 | TRBV6-2/TRBV6-3 | NA | TRBJ1-3
CASSWAGLLAGPYNEQFF | TGCGCCAGCAGCTGGGCGGGACTTCTAGCGGGGCCCTACAATGAGCAGTTCTTC | TRBD2 | TRBV5-1 | NA | TRBJ2-1
CASSFGIVKGLSGANVLTF | TGTGCCAGCAGCTTTGGTATTGTAAAAGGTCTATCTGGGGCCAACGTCCTGACTTTC | NA | TRBV7-3 | NA | TRBJ2-6
CASSGSGVGEQYF | TGCGCCAGCAGCGGGTCAGGGGTGGGAGAGCAGTACTTC | NA | TRBV5-1 | NA | TRBJ2-7
CASRQGVIPNSPLHF | TGTGCCAGCAGACAGGGGGTGATACCTAATTCACCCCTCCACTTT | TRBD1 | TRBV28 | NA | TRBJ1-6
CASSSLRGRPYNEQFF | TGTGCCAGCAGCTCGCTCCGAGGACGCCCCTACAATGAGCAGTTCTTC | NA | TRBV7-6 | NA | TRBJ2-1
CASTQGRSTEAFF | TGTGCCAGCACCCAGGGGCGGAGCACTGAAGCTTTCTTT | NA | TRBV6-5 | NA | TRBJ1-1
CASSLQPLNTEAFF | TGTGCCAGCAGCTTACAGCCCCTGAACACTGAAGCTTTCTTT | NA | TRBV7-8 | NA | TRBJ1-1
CATSTRSSYNEQFF | TGTGCCACCTCAACACGGAGCTCCTACAATGAGCAGTTCTTC | NA | TRBV19 | NA | TRBJ2-1
CASSLGTGVGSNQPQHF | TGTGCCAGCAGCCTGGGAACAGGGGTAGGGAGCAATCAGCCCCAGCATTTT | TRBD1 | TRBV9 | NA | TRBJ1-5
CASSETPGGRQPQHF | TGCGCCAGCAGTGAGACCCCAGGGGGTCGTCAGCCCCAGCATTTT | TRBD1 | TRBV10-2 | NA | TRBJ1-5
CAWSGQKNYGYTF | TGTGCCTGGAGTGGCCAAAAGAACTATGGCTACACCTTC | NA | TRBV30 | NA | TRBJ1-2
CATTRDRRSYEQYF | TGTGCCACCACCCGGGACAGGCGATCCTACGAGCAGTACTTC | TRBD1 | TRBV19 | NA | TRBJ2-7
CASSLPLIASGGSVDTQYF | TGTGCCAGCAGCCTCCCCCTAATCGCTAGCGGGGGGTCTGTAGATACGCAGTATTTT | TRBD2 | TRBV7-2 | NA | TRBJ2-3
CASGQTDRLNYGYTF | TGTGCTAGTGGTCAAACGGACAGGCTTAACTATGGCTACACCTTC | TRBD1 | TRBV12-5 | NA | TRBJ1-2
CASRPEFLGNEQFF | TGTGCCAGCAGACCCGAGTTTTTGGGCAATGAGCAGTTCTTC | NA | TRBV6-5 | NA | TRBJ2-1
CASSRTYEQYF | TGTGCCAGCAGCCGGACCTACGAGCAGTACTTC | NA | TRBV3-1/TRBV3-2 | NA | TRBJ2-7
CASSKLTGHEAFF | TGTGCCAGCAGCAAACTAACAGGTCATGAAGCTTTCTTT | NA | TRBV7-9 | NA | TRBJ1-1
CASSSYYSNQPQHF | TGTGCCAGCAGCTCCTACTATAGCAATCAGCCCCAGCATTTT | NA | TRBV7-8 | few | TRBJ1-5
CASSFSYEQYF | TGTGCCAGCAGTTTCAGCTACGAGCAGTACTTC | NA | TRBV28 | NA | TRBJ2-7
CASSHLSGTAYGYTF | TGTGCCAGCAGCCATTTATCCGGGACGGCCTATGGCTACACCTTC | NA | TRBV3-1/TRBV3-2 | NA | TRBJ1-2
CVTPQPQHF | TGTGTCACACCCCAGCCCCAGCATTTT | NA | TRBV7-3 | NA | TRBJ1-5
CASSQVQGVYTEAFF | TGTGCCAGCAGCCAAGTGCAGGGTGTGTACACTGAAGCTTTCTTT | NA | TRBV14 | NA | TRBJ1-1
CASSPRNSYEQYF | TGTGCCAGCAGCCCACGGAACAGCTACGAGCAGTACTTC | NA | TRBV11-3 | NA | TRBJ2-7
CASSSDTLGRYGYTF | TGTGCCAGTAGTTCCGACACCCTCGGTCGCTATGGCTACACCTTC | NA | TRBV19 | NA | TRBJ1-2
CASSLAGGTGNEQYF | TGCGCCAGCAGCTTGGCCGGGGGTACCGGCAACGAGCAGTACTTC | NA | TRBV5-1 | NA | TRBJ2-7
CASSPSRQLNTEAFF | TGTGCCAGCTCGCCCAGTAGACAGTTGAACACTGAAGCTTTCTTT | NA | TRBV18 | few | TRBJ1-1
CASSSPTSRTEAFF | TGCGCCAGCAGCTCTCCTACATCGCGGACTGAAGCTTTCTTT | NA | TRBV4-1 | NA | TRBJ1-1
CASSKERQGRGTEAFF | TGTGCCAGCAGCAAGGAAAGACAGGGGAGGGGAACTGAAGCTTTCTTT | NA | TRBV21-1 | NA | TRBJ1-1
CASSYRRDQETQYF | TGTGCCAGCAGTTACCGGCGGGACCAAGAGACCCAGTACTTC | NA | TRBV6-5 | NA | TRBJ2-5
CASSTDSSGNTIYF | TGTGCCAGCAGTACAGACAGCTCTGGAAACACCATATATTTT | NA | TRBV28 | NA | TRBJ1-3
CASSLGEVNTEAFF | TGTGCCAGCAGCTTAGGGGAGGTGAACACTGAAGCTTTCTTT | NA | TRBV7-9 | NA | TRBJ1-1
CASSEAPTQYF | TGTGCCAGCAGTGAAGCCCCTACGCAGTATTTT | NA | TRBV2 | few | TRBJ2-3
CASSQSLSQSFFGTQYF | TGCGCCAGCAGTCAATCGCTCAGTCAGTCCTTTTTTGGGACCCAGTACTTC | NA | TRBV23-1 | NA | TRBJ2-5
CASSLTDTGELFF | TGTGCCAGCAGCTTAACGGACACCGGGGAGCTGTTTTTT | NA | TRBV7-3 | NA | TRBJ2-2
CASSLGRAYEQYF | TGTGCCAGCAGCTTAGGTCGTGCTTACGAGCAGTACTTC | NA | TRBV11-2 | NA | TRBJ2-7
CASGGGLGLYGYTF | TGTGCCAGCGGCGGCGGCTTGGGACTCTATGGCTACACCTTC | NA | TRBV9 | NA | TRBJ1-2
CASSPRDRGSGELFF | TGCGCCAGCAGCCCCCGGGACAGGGGATCCGGGGAGCTGTTTTTT | TRBD1 | TRBV5-1 | NA | TRBJ2-2
CATSDPIKTGRYGYTF | TGCGCCACCAGCGATCCCATTAAGACAGGCCGCTATGGCTACACCTTC | NA | TRBV24-1 | NA | TRBJ1-2
CASSFGASNEQFF | TGTGCCAGCAGTTTTGGGGCCTCGAATGAGCAGTTCTTC | NA | TRBV12-3/TRBV12-4 | NA | TRBJ2-1
CASSTYTGQGQPQHF | TGTGCCAGCAGTACCTATACAGGGCAAGGACAGCCCCAGCATTTT | NA | TRBV6-2/TRBV6-3 | NA | TRBJ1-5
CASSLRTVNTEAFF | TGCGCCAGCAGCTTAAGGACCGTGAACACTGAAGCTTTCTTT | NA | TRBV5-1 | NA | TRBJ1-1
CASSESRDRGDGEQYF | TGTGCCAGCAGTGAATCCCGGGACAGGGGGGACGGGGAGCAGTACTTC | TRBD1 | TRBV2 | NA | TRBJ2-7
CASSLGDRINYGYTF | TGCGCCAGCAGCTTGGGGGACAGAATCAACTATGGCTACACCTTC | TRBD1 | TRBV5-1 | NA | TRBJ1-2
CASSYRVRGTEAFF | TGTGCCAGCAGTTACCGAGTCCGTGGCACTGAAGCTTTCTTT | NA | TRBV6-5 | NA | TRBJ1-1
CASSFRATYGYTF | TGTGCCAGCAGTTTTCGAGCCACCTATGGCTACACCTTC | NA | TRBV27 | NA | TRBJ1-2
CAWRGQGLIDRNIQYF | TGTGCCTGGAGGGGTCAGGGGCTCATCGACCGAAACATTCAGTACTTC | NA | TRBV30 | NA | TRBJ2-4
CATSSPGTGGGETQYF | TGTGCCACCAGCTCCCCCGGGACAGGGGGAGGAGAGACCCAGTACTTC | TRBD1 | TRBV15 | NA | TRBJ2-5
CAISDSLGGDTGELFF | TGTGCCATCAGTGATTCACTCGGCGGGGACACCGGGGAGCTGTTTTTT | NA | TRBV10-3 | NA | TRBJ2-2
CASSLRGTNEKLFF | TGTGCCAGCAGCCTAAGGGGGACTAATGAAAAACTGTTTTTT | NA | TRBV13 | few | TRBJ1-4